The present T cell receptor (beta chain) was sequenced within a study of read filtering for tumor transcriptome and immune sequencing (TCRdb year 2020). Regarding the study in general: The cohort was composed of about 16 male and more than twelve female patients, with a mean age of approximately 62 years and an age range of about 47 to 85. Using the same bone marrow samples, the study ran both targeted immune repertoire sequencing and bulk whole-transcriptome sequencing and then compared the TCR repertoires from each method. One of the main goals was to work out a read-filtering strategy for immune repertoire data, in particular whether clonotypes backed by only a single read should be removed. Whole-transcriptome libraries were prepared with the TruSeq RNA Access Library Prep Kit after DNase treatment. TCR-region mapped reads per sample ranged from about 3.5 to 11 million with IR-seq versus only about 85 to 1,300 with RNA-seq. By revised international staging, roughly eight patients were R-ISS I, over 15 were R-ISS II and over five were R-ISS III.

Of note for this clonotype: The target of this receptor is not known. No base qualities exist here, and no much larger clone lies one base off it.

The Immunoverse kit was used to build TCR libraries from approximately 410 ng RNA, with molecular barcoded adaptors covering alpha/delta and beta/gamma chains. TCR library preparation was performed with the same RNA that was used for transcriptome sequencing. TCR libraries were sequenced on an Illumina HiSeq 4000 with 2 x 150 cycles. The paper's data handling went like this. With MiXCR, TCR reads were aligned to human V, D, J and C references and assembled into CDR3 clonotypes, with quality filtering and error correction included. Clonotype counts and gene usage diversity were analyzed with the tcR package in R. Raw mapping reads were checked after the RNA-seq reads had been mapped by STAR aligner version 2.5.3a onto the human GRCh37 genome. To test how sequencing depth affects detected clonotypes, IR-seq fastq files were randomly downsampled with Seqtk 1.3. TCRdb reanalyzed the raw reads on its own, using fastp at Q25 for trimming and MiXCR for clone calling, and kept in-frame beta chains. When rows share a CDR3 protein, they turn into one entry using the most common DNA and genes. The V and J calls come from TCRdb's annotation, not from the publication. Within this sample are approximately 90,000 distinct CDR3 sequences, with about 22% of them counted one time only. Around 10% of the sample comes from the top ten.

Every patient had bone marrow sampled at the time of active disease. Ficoll-Hypaque density gradient centrifugation was used to isolate bone marrow mononuclear cells. Myeloma plasma cells were removed and CD138-negative cells were obtained by negative selection following labeling with CD138 magnetic microbeads on a MACS separator. Purity of the isolated cells was checked by flow cytometry on an Attune NxT using CD138 antibodies. TRIzol reagent was used to extract total RNA, which was then quantified with a NanoDrop spectrophotometer. Paired RNA-seq and IR-seq were performed on each patient's CD138-negative bone marrow sample. Beyond this particular receptor, the publication reports: Compared with RNA-seq, IR-seq captured clonotypes at much greater depth and more reliably, and a smaller IR-seq throughput was enough to identify most of the shared clonotypes. Rather than purified T cells, the sorted CD138-negative fraction was a mixed bone marrow immune population. In IR-seq, single-read clonotypes were approximately 80% of clonotypes but about 3.5% of total reads; in RNA-seq they were 74.6% of clonotypes and less than 45% of reads. Removing single-read clonotypes increased the correlation between IR-seq and RNA-seq shared clonotype proportions.

From its cysteine to its phenylalanine, the CDR3 spans 14 amino acids. Left in the record is the CDR3 DNA by itself, 42 bases read in frame from the first base. V loses 6 bases of germline sequence and J loses 2 bases, and the interval between the two ends is 11 bases. CDR1 LNHDA and CDR2 SQIVND are derived from the germline V gene (reference sequence). Sequencing used a population of CD138-negative cells sorted from bone marrow. Reading the label with the study, this specimen's cell subset or site is: bone marrow mononuclear cells depleted of CD138+ plasma/myeloma cells by negative magnetic selection. The TCR sequence derives from a donor at least 40 years old with multiple myeloma. Recombination joined TRBV19 with TRBJ2-1; the D segment cannot be called with confidence. The CDR3: CASSLKQAYNEQFF. The DNA is TGTGCCAGTAGCTTAAAGCAGGCCTACAATGAGCAGTTCTTC.